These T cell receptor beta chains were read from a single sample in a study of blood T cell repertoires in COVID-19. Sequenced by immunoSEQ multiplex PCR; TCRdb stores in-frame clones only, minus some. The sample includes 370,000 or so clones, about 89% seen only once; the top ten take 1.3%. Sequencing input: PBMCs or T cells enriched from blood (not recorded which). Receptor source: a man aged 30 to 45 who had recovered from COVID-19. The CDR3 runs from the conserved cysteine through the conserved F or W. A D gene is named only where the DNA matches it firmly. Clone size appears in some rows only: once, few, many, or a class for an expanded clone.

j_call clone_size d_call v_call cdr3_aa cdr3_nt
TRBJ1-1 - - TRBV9 CASSGARNTEAFF TGTGCCAGCAGCGGGGCCCGGAACACTGAAGCTTTCTTT
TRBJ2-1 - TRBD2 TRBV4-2 CASSSSGWDEQFF TGTGCCAGCAGCTCTAGCGGTTGGGATGAGCAGTTCTTC
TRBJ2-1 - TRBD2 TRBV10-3 CAISDRLAGADTPGNEQFF TGTGCCATCAGTGATCGTCTAGCGGGGGCGGACACCCCCGGGAATGAGCAGTTCTTC
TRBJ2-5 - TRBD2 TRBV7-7 CASSAGLAGNQETQYF TGTGCTAGCAGCGCGGGACTAGCGGGCAACCAAGAGACCCAGTACTTC
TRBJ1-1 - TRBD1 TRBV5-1 CASRQGSTEAFF TGCGCCAGCAGACAGGGGAGCACTGAAGCTTTCTTT
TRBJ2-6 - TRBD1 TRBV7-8 CASSLERKQGVSGANVLTF TGTGCCAGCAGCTTAGAAAGGAAACAGGGGGTCTCTGGGGCCAACGTCCTGACTTTC
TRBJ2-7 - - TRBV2 CASRERSQAGLYEQYF TGTGCCAGCAGGGAAAGGAGCCAGGCAGGACTCTACGAGCAGTACTTC
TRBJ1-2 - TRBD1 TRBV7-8 CASSFLGSGQGYTF TGTGCCAGCAGCTTTTTAGGGTCGGGACAGGGCTACACCTTC
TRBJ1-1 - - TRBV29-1 CSVVGENTEAFF TGCAGCGTTGTAGGGGAGAACACTGAAGCTTTCTTT
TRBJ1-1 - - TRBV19 CASSTQGMNTEAFF TGTGCCAGTAGTACACAGGGCATGAACACTGAAGCTTTCTTT
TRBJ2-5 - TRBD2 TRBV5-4 CASSLSSSGGQETQYF TGTGCCAGCAGCTTGTCGTCTAGCGGGGGCCAAGAGACCCAGTACTTC
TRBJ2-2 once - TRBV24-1 CATSDRYTGELFF TGTGCCACCAGTGATCGGTACACCGGGGAGCTGTTTTTT
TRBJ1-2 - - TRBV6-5 CASIGDVLDYGYTF TGTGCCAGCATTGGAGACGTCTTGGACTATGGCTACACCTTC
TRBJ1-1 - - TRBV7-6 CASSLGGEGVAFF TGTGCCAGCAGCTTAGGGGGGGAGGGGGTAGCTTTCTTT
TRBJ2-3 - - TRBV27 CASSLSTGTDTQYF TGTGCCAGCAGTTTATCCACAGGCACAGATACGCAGTATTTT
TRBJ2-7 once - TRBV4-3 CASSQGFIRDNFYEQYF TGCGCCAGCAGCCAAGGTTTTATCCGGGACAACTTCTACGAGCAGTACTTC
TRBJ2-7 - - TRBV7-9 CASSPPGAGRNYEQYF TGTGCCAGCAGCCCCCCTGGGGCAGGGAGGAACTACGAGCAGTACTTC
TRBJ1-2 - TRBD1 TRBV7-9 CASSPGGTYGYTF TGTGCCAGCAGCCCAGGGGGCACCTATGGCTACACCTTC
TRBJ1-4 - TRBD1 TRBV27 CASSLSTAGGEDGEKLFF TGTGCCAGCAGTTTATCGACGGCAGGGGGTGAGGACGGTGAAAAACTGTTTTTT
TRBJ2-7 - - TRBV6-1 CASSERGGPLSFYEQYF TGTGCCAGCAGTGAACGGGGAGGACCCTTGTCGTTCTACGAGCAGTACTTC
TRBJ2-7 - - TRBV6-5 CASSPMGAFHEQYF TGTGCCAGCAGTCCAATGGGGGCCTTCCACGAGCAGTACTTC
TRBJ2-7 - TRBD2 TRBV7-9 CASSRAGTSGGVTYEQYF TGTGCCAGCAGCCGCGCCGGGACTAGCGGGGGGGTCACCTACGAGCAGTACTTC
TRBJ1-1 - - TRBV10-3 CATRKIGWRSAEAFF TGTGCCACTAGAAAAATAGGTTGGCGGAGCGCTGAAGCTTTCTTT
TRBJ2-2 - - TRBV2 CASSEKAGAPGELFF TGTGCCAGCAGTGAAAAGGCGGGGGCCCCCGGGGAGCTGTTTTTT
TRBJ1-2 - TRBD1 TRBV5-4 CASSFPTGGGYTF TGTGCCAGCAGCTTTCCGACAGGGGGGGGCTACACCTTC
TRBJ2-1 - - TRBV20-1 CSAFEGYEQFF TGCAGTGCCTTTGAGGGCTATGAGCAGTTCTTC
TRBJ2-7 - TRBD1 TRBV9 CASSPTGSSYEQYF TGTGCCAGCAGCCCGACAGGGAGCTCCTACGAGCAGTACTTC
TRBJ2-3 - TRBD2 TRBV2 CASRLLAELTDTQYF TGTGCCAGCAGGTTACTAGCGGAATTGACAGATACGCAGTATTTT
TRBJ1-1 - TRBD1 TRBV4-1 CASSQDKVRGRTEAFF TGCGCCAGCAGCCAAGATAAGGTGAGGGGGCGGACTGAAGCTTTCTTT
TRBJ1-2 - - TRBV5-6 CASSLDRLGYTF TGTGCCAGCAGCTTGGACCGACTCGGCTACACCTTC
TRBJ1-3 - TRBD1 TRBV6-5 CASSRTGDGNTIYF TGTGCCAGCAGTCGGACAGGGGACGGGAACACCATATATTTT
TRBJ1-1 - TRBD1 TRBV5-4 CASSLGGDRTTEAFF TGTGCCAGCAGCTTGGGGGGGGACAGGACAACTGAAGCTTTCTTT
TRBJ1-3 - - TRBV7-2 CASSPGRPGNTIYF TGTGCCAGCAGCCCCGGGAGGCCTGGAAACACCATATATTTT
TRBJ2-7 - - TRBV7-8 CASSLALAVYEQYF TGTGCCAGCAGCTTAGCGCTGGCGGTTTACGAGCAGTACTTC
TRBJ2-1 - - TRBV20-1 CSASVGRGYNEQFF TGCAGTGCTAGTGTCGGCAGGGGTTACAATGAGCAGTTCTTC
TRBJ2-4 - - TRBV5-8 CASSSSRDTVAKNIQYF TGTGCCAGCAGCTCCTCCAGGGACACAGTAGCCAAAAACATTCAGTACTTC
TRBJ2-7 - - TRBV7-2 CASSLGGHEQYF TGTGCCAGCAGCTTAGGGGGCCACGAGCAGTACTTC
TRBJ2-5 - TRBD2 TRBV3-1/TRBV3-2 CASSPGTSPGGAQYF TGTGCCAGCAGCCCCGGGACTAGCCCGGGGGGGGCCCAGTACTTC
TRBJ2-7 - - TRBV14 CASSHIGHLSYEQYF TGTGCCAGCAGCCATATCGGACACCTTTCCTACGAGCAGTACTTC
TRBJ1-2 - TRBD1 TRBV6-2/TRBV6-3 CASSFDRVYGYTF TGTGCCAGCAGTTTTGACAGGGTCTATGGCTACACCTTC
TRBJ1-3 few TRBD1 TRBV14 CASSQGTGDGHTIYF TGTGCCAGCAGCCAAGGGACAGGGGATGGACACACCATATATTTT
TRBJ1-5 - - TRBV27 CASSYRGDNQPQHF TGTGCCAGCAGTTATAGGGGTGACAATCAGCCCCAGCATTTT
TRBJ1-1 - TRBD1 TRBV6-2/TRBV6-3 CASSYFGFQGAATEAFF TGTGCCAGCAGTTACTTTGGTTTCCAGGGGGCAGCCACTGAAGCTTTCTTT
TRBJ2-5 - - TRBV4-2 CASSLGAGGYDQYF TGTGCCAGCAGCCTCGGGGCAGGGGGGTATGACCAGTACTTC
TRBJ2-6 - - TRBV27 CASSLSAGANVLTF TGTGCCAGCAGTTTGTCCGCTGGGGCCAACGTCCTGACTTTC
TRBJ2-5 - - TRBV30 CAWKAPSWRGETQYF TGTGCCTGGAAGGCTCCGAGCTGGAGGGGAGAGACCCAGTACTTC
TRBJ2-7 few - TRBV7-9 CASSISHRSSYEQYF TGTGCCAGCAGCATCTCCCACAGGAGCTCCTACGAGCAGTACTTC
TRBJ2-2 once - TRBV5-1 CASSLAGELFF TGCGCCAGCAGCTTGGCGGGGGAGCTGTTTTTT
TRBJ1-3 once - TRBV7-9 CASSPQGSSGNTIYF TGTGCCAGCAGCCCCCAGGGGAGCTCTGGAAACACCATATATTTT
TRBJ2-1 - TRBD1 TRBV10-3 CAISALGQEEGFF TGTGCCATCAGTGCCCTTGGACAGGAAGAGGGGTTCTTC
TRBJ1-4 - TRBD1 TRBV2 CASRAGTGFVEKLFF TGTGCCAGCAGAGCCGGGACAGGGTTCGTAGAAAAACTGTTTTTT